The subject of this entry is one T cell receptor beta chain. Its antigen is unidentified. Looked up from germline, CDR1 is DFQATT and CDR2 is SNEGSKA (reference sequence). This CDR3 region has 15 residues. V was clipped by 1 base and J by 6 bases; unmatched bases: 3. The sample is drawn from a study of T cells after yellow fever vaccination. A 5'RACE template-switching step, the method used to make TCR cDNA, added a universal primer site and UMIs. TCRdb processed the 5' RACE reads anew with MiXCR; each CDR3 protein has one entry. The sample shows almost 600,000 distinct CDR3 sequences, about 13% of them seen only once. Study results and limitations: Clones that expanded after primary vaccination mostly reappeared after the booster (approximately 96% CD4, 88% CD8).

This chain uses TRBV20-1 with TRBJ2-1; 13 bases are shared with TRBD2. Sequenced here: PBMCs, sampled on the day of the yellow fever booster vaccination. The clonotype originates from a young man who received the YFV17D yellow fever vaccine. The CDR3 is CSARGGLAGVNEQFF. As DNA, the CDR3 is TGCAGTGCTAGAGGTGGACTAGCGGGAGTCAATGAGCAGTTCTTC.